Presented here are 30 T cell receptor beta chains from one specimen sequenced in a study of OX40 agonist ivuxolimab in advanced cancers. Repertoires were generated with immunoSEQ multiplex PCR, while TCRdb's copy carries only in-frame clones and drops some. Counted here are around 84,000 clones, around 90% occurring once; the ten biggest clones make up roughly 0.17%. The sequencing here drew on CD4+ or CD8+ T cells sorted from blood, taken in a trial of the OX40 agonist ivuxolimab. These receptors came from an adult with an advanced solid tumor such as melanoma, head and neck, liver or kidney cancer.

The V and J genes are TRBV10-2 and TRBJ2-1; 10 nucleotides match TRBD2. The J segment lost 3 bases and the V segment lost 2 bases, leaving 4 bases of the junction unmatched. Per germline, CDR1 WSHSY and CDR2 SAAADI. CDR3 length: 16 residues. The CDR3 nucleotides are TGCGCCAGCAGTGAGGGTAGCGGGAGGTTCTACAATGAGCAGTTCTTC. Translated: CASSEGSGRFYNEQFF.

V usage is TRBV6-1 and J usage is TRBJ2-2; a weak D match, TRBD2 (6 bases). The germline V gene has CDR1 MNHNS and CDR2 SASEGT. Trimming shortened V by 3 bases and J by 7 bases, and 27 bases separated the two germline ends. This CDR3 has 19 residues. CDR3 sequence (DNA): TGTGCCAGCAGTGAGACCCGAAGAGCGGGTGATCCCGCGGGCGGGGAGCTGTTTTTT. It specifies CASSETRRAGDPAGGELFF.

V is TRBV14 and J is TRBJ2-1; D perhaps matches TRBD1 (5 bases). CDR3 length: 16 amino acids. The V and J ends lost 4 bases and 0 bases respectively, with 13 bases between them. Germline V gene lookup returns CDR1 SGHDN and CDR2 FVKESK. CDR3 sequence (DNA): TGTGCCAGCAGCCCCCTGACAGCGAGCTCCTACAATGAGCAGTTCTTC. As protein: CASSPLTASSYNEQFF.

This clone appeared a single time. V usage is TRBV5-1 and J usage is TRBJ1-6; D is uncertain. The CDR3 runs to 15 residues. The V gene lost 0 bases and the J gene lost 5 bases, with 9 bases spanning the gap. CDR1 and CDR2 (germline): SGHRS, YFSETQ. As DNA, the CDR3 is TGCGCCAGCAGCTTGGAGGGCGCCCATAATTCACCCCTCCACTTT. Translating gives CASSLEGAHNSPLHF. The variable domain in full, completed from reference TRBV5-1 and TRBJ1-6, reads KAGVTQTPRYLIKTRGQQVTLSCSPISGHRSVSWYQQTPGQGLQFLFEYFSETQRNKGNFPGRFSGRQFSNSRSEMNVSTLELGDSALYLCASSLEGAHNSPLHFGNGTRLTVT.

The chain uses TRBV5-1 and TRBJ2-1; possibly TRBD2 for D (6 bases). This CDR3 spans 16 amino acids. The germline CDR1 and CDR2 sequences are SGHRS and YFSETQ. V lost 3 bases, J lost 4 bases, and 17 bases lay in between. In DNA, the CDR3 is TGCGCCAGCAGCTGGGCCCCCGGGACTGGATACAATGAGCAGTTCTTC. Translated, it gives CASSWAPGTGYNEQFF.

The CDR3, as DNA: TGTGCCAGCAGCCTCAGGGGGATTAGCGCAGATACGCAGTATTTT. This translates into CASSLRGISADTQYF. This rearrangement joins TRBV11-2 to TRBJ2-3, with 7 bases identical to TRBD1. The CDR3 contains 15 residues. With 5 bases clipped from V and 4 bases from J, the junction kept 9 bases outside the gene matches. Per the germline V gene, CDR1 is SGHAT and CDR2 is FQNNGV.

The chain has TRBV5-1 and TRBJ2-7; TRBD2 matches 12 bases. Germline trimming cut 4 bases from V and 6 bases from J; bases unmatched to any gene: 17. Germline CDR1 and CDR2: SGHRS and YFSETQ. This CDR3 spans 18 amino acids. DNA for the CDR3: TGCGCCAGCAGCCTGCGACTAGCGGGAGCGGCCCCTATGGGCGAGCAGTACTTC. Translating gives CASSLRLAGAAPMGEQYF.

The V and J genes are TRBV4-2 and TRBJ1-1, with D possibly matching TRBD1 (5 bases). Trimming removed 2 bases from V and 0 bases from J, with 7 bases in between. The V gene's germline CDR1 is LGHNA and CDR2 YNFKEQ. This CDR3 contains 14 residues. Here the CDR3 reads CASSQNRLNTEAFF. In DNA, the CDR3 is TGTGCCAGCAGCCAAAACAGGCTGAACACTGAAGCTTTCTTT.

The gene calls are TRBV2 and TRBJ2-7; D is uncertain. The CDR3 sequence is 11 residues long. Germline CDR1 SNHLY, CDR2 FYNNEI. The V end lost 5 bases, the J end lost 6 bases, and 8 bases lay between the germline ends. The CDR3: CASSMRFEQYF. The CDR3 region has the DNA TGTGCCAGCAGTATGCGGTTCGAGCAGTACTTC.

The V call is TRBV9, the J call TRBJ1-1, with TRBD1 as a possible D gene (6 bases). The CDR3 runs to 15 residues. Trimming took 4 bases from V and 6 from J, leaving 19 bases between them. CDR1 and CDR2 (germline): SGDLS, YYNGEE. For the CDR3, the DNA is TGTGCCAGCAGCATCACCGGGACACCCAACGCTGAAGCTTTCTTT. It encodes CASSITGTPNAEAFF.

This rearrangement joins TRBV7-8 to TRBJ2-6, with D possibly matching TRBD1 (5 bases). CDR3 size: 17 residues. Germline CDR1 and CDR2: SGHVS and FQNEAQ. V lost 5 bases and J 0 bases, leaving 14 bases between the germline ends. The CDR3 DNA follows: TGTGCCAGCAGCGTACGGATGGGGCCCTCTGGGGCCAACGTCCTGACTTTC. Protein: CASSVRMGPSGANVLTF.

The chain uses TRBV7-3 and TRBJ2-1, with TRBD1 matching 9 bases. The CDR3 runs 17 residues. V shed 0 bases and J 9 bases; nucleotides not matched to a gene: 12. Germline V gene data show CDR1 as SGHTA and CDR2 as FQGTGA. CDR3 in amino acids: CASSLTHGTGSYSEQFF. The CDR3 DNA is TGTGCCAGCAGCTTAACTCACGGGACAGGGTCTTATAGTGAGCAGTTCTTC.

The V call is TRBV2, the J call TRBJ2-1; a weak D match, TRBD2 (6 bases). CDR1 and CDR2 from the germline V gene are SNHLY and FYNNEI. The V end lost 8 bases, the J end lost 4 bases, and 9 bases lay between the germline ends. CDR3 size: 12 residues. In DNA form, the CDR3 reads TGTGCCAGCGGGACTCCTTACAATGAGCAGTTCTTC. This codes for CASGTPYNEQFF.

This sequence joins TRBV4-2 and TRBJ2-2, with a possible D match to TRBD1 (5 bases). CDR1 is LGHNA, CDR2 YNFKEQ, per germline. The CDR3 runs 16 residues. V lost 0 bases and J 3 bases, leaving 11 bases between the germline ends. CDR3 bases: TGTGCCAGCAGCCAAGATTCCCTCAGGGACACCGGGGAGCTGTTTTTT. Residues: CASSQDSLRDTGELFF.

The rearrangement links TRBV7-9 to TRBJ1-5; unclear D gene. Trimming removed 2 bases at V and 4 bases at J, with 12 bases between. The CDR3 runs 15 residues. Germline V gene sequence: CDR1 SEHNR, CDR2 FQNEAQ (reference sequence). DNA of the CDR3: TGTGCCAGCAGCTTATCTGGCCCTACAAATCAGCCCCAGCATTTT. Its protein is CASSLSGPTNQPQHF.

CDR3 nucleotides: TGCGCCAGCAGCCAAGTACAGCCTGCCCATGGCTACACCTTC. Protein product: CASSQVQPAHGYTF. J is TRBJ1-2 and V is TRBV4-1; D uncertain. The CDR3 is 14 residues long. With 1 base removed from V and 6 bases from J, the gap between germline ends came to 12 bases. Germline CDR1 and CDR2: MGHRA and YSYEKL.

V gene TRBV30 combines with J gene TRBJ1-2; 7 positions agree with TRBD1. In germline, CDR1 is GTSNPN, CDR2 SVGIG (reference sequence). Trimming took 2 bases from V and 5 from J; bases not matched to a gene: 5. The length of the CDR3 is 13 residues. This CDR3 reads CAWSRDRPYGYTF. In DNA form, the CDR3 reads TGTGCCTGGAGTAGGGACAGACCGTATGGCTACACCTTC. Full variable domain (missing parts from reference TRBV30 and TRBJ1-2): SQTIHQWPATLVQPVGSPLSLECTVEGTSNPNLYWYRQAAGRGLQLLFYSVGIGQISSEVPQNLSASRPQDRQFILSSKKLLLSDSGFYLCAWSRDRPYGYTFGSGTRLTVV.

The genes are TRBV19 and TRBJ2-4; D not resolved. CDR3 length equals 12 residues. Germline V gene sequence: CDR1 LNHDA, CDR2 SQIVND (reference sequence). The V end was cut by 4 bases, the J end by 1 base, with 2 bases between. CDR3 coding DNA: TGTGCCAGTAGTAGGGCCAAAAACATTCAGTACTTC. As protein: CASSRAKNIQYF. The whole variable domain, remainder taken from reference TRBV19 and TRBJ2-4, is DGGITQSPKYLFRKEGQNVTLSCEQNLNHDAMYWYRQDPGQGLRLIYYSQIVNDFQKGDIAEGYSVSREKKESFPLTVTSAQKNPTAFYLCASSRAKNIQYFGAGTRLSVL.

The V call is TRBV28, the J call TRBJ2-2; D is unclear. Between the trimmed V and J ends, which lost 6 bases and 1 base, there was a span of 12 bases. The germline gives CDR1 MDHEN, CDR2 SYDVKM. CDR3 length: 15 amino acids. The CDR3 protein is CASSPAGKNTGELFF. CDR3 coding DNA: TGTGCCAGCAGCCCGGCTGGGAAGAACACCGGGGAGCTGTTTTTT. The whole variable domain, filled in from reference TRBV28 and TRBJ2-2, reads DVKVTQSSRYLVKRTGEKVFLECVQDMDHENMFWYRQDPGLGLRLIYFSYDVKMKEKGDIPEGYSVSREKKERFSLILESASTNQTSMYLCASSPAGKNTGELFFGEGSRLTVL.

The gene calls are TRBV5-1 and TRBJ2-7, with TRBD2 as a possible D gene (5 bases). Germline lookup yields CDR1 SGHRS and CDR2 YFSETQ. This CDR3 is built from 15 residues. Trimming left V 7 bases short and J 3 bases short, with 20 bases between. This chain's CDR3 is CASAPREGTSYEQYF. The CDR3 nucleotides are TGCGCCAGCGCCCCACGAGAGGGAACGAGCTACGAGCAGTACTTC.

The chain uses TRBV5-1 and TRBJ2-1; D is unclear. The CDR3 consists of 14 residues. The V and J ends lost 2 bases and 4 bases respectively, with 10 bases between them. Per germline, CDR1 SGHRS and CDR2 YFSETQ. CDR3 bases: TGCGCCAGCAGCTTAGGCGGCTCATACAATGAGCAGTTCTTC. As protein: CASSLGGSYNEQFF.

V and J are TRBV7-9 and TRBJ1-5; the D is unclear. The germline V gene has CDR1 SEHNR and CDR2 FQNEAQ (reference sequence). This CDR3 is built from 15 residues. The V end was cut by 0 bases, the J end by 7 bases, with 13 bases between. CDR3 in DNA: TGTGCCAGCAGCTTAGCGGGCGGAGTCCGACAGCCCCAGCATTTT. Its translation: CASSLAGGVRQPQHF.

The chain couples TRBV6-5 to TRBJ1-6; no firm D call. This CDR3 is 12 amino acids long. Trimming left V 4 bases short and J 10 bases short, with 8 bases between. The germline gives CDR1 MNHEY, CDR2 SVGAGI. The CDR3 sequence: CASSSSISPLHF. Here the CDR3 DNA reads TGTGCCAGCAGTTCTTCAATCTCACCCCTCCACTTT.

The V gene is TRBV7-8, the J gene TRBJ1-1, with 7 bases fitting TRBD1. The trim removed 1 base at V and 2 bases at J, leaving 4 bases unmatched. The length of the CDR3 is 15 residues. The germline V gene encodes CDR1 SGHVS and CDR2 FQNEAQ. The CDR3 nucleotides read TGTGCCAGCAGCTTAGAAGGGACAGTTAACACTGAAGCTTTCTTT. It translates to CASSLEGTVNTEAFF.

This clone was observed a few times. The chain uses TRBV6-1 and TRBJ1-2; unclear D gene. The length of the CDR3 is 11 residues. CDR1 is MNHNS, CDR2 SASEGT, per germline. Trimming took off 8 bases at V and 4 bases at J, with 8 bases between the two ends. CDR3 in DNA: TGTGCCAGCGAGGTCTCCTATGGCTACACCTTC. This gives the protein CASEVSYGYTF.

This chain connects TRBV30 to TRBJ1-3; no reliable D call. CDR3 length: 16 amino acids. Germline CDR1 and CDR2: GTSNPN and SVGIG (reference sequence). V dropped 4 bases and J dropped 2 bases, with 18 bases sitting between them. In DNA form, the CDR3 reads TGTGCCTGGACAAAAGGACGGAGGAACGCTGGAAACACCATATATTTT. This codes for CAWTKGRRNAGNTIYF.

CDR3 bases: TGCGCCAGCAGCTTGGGGCTAGCGGGGGTTGATACGCAGTATTTT. It yields the protein CASSLGLAGVDTQYF. This chain connects TRBV5-1 to TRBJ2-3, with TRBD2 matching 10 bases. CDR1 and CDR2 from the germline V gene are SGHRS and YFSETQ. The J segment lost 6 bases and the V segment lost 0 bases, leaving 4 bases of the junction unmatched. The CDR3 contains 15 residues.

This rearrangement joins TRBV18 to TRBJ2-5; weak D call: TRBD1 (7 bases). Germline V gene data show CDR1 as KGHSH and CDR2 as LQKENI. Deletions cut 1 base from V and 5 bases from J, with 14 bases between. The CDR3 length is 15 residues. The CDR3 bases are TGTGCCAGCTCACCACGACAGGGAGGCGGGGAGACCCAGTACTTC. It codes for CASSPRQGGGETQYF.

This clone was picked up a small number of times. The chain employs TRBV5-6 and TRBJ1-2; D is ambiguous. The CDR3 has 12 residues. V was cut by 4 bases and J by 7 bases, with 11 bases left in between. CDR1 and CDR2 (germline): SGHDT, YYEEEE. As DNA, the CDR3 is TGTGCCAGCAGCCTGGGGAACACTGGCTACACCTTC. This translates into CASSLGNTGYTF.

DNA of the CDR3: TGTGCCAGCAGCCCAATTATAGCGGGAACCCACAATGAGCAGTTCTTC. Encoded protein: CASSPIIAGTHNEQFF. This sequence joins TRBV7-3 and TRBJ2-1, with 8 bases lining up with TRBD2. The CDR3 runs to 16 residues. V shed 5 bases, J shed 5 bases, and the junction held 11 bases outside the gene matches. Germline CDR1 is SGHTA and CDR2 is FQGTGA.